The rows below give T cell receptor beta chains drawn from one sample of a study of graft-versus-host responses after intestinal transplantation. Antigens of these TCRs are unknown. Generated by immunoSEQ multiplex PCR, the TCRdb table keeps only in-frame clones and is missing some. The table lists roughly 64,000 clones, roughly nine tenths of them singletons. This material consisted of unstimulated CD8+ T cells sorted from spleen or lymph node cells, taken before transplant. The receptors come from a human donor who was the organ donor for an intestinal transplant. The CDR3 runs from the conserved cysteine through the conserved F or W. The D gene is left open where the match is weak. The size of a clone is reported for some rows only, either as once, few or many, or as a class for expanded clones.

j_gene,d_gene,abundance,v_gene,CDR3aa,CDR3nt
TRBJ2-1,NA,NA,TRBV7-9,CASSLSEPYNEQFF,TGTGCCAGCTCGTTGTCCGAGCCCTACAATGAGCAGTTCTTC
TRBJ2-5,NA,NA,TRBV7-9,CASSPMDNEAQYF,TGTGCCAGCAGCCCCATGGACAACGAGGCCCAGTACTTC
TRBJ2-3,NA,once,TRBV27,CASREDFPNTDTQYF,TGTGCCAGCAGAGAGGACTTCCCTAACACAGATACGCAGTATTTT
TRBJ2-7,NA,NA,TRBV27,CASSLSPGLGQYF,TGTGCCAGCAGTTTATCCCCAGGCCTGGGGCAGTACTTC
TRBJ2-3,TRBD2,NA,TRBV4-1,CASSLNLAGDPKDTQYF,TGCGCCAGCAGCCTAAACCTAGCGGGAGACCCCAAGGATACGCAGTATTTT
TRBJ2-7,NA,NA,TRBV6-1,CASSESFRRASYEQYF,TGTGCCAGCAGTGAATCATTCCGGCGGGCCTCCTACGAGCAGTACTTC
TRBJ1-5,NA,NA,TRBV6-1,CASSEARHPHQPQHF,TGTGCCAGCAGTGAAGCGCGGCACCCCCATCAGCCCCAGCATTTT
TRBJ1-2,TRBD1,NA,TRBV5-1,CASSLGGQGYTF,TGCGCCAGCAGCTTGGGGGGACAGGGCTACACCTTC
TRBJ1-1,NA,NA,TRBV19,CASSIINEAFF,TGTGCCAGTAGTATAATTAATGAAGCTTTCTTT
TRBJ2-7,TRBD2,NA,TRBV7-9,CASNTAGAPYEQYF,TGTGCCAGCAACACAGCGGGAGCCCCCTACGAGCAGTACTTC
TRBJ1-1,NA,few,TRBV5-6,CASSLQQNTEAFF,TGTGCCAGCAGTCTACAGCAGAACACTGAAGCTTTCTTT
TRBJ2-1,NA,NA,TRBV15,CATSRRGQGSSYNEQFF,TGTGCCACCAGCAGGCGGGGTCAGGGCAGCTCCTACAATGAGCAGTTCTTC
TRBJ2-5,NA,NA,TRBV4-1,CASSQAGGGETQYF,TGCGCCAGCAGCCAAGCTGGCGGCGGGGAGACCCAGTACTTC
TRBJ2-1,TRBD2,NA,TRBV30,CAWNWWTSSYNEQFF,TGTGCCTGGAACTGGTGGACTAGCTCCTACAATGAGCAGTTCTTC
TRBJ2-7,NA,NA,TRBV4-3,CASSQDSREDYEQYF,TGCGCCAGCAGCCAAGACTCCAGGGAAGATTACGAGCAGTACTTC
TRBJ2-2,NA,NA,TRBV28,CASSLSLGAALWDTGELFF,TGTGCCAGCAGTTTATCTTTGGGGGCGGCCCTATGGGACACCGGGGAGCTGTTTTTT
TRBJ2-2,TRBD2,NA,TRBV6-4,CASRETSTPGGELFF,TGTGCCAGCAGAGAGACTAGCACCCCTGGCGGGGAGCTGTTTTTT
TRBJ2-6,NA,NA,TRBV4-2,CASSHDSGRAKAGANVLTF,TGTGCCAGCAGCCACGATTCCGGCAGGGCAAAGGCTGGGGCCAACGTCCTGACTTTC
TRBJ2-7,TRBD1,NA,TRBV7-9,CASSPPDRNLYEQYF,TGTGCCAGCAGCCCCCCGGACAGGAACCTCTACGAGCAGTACTTC
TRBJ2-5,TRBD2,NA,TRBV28,CASGTSGAEETQYF,TGTGCCAGCGGAACTAGCGGGGCAGAAGAGACCCAGTACTTC
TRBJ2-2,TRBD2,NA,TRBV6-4,CASSQAGGDTGELFF,TGTGCCAGCAGCCAAGCGGGAGGGGACACCGGGGAGCTGTTTTTT
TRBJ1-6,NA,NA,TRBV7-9,CASSLSSYNSPLHF,TGTGCCAGCAGCTTGAGCTCCTATAATTCACCCCTCCACTTT
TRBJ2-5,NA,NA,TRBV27,CASSLVGVQGEMKYF,TGTGCCAGCAGTTTAGTAGGGGTTCAGGGTGAAATGAAATACTTC
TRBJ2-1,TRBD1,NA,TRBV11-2,CASSLGENRGHEQFF,TGTGCCAGCAGCTTAGGAGAGAACAGGGGCCATGAGCAGTTCTTC
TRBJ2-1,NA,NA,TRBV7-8,CASSLGALVSGNEQFF,TGTGCCAGCAGCTTAGGAGCCTTGGTATCGGGCAATGAGCAGTTCTTC
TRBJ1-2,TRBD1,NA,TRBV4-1,CASSQRQGFGGYTF,TGCGCCAGCAGCCAAAGACAGGGGTTCGGCGGCTACACCTTC
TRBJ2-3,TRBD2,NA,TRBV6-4,CASSPQPSGSGTDTQYF,TGTGCCAGCAGTCCTCAACCAAGCGGGAGCGGAACAGATACGCAGTATTTT
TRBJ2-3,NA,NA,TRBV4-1,CASSQDLGPPLGTDTQYF,TGCGCCAGCAGCCAAGATTTGGGCCCCCCTCTGGGCACAGATACGCAGTATTTT
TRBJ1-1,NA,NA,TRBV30,CAWGQIMNTEAFF,TGTGCCTGGGGACAGATCATGAACACTGAAGCTTTCTTT
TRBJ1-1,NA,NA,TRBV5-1,CASSLDVRLGGCGCTEAFF,TGCGCCAGCAGCTTGGATGTTAGGTTGGGGGGGTGTGGGTGCACTGAAGCTTTCTTT
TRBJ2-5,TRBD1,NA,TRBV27,CASSPDRAETQYF,TGTGCCAGCAGTCCGGACAGGGCGGAGACCCAGTACTTC
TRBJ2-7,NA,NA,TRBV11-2,CASSLGGIYEQYF,TGTGCCAGCAGCTTAGGGGGCATTTACGAGCAGTACTTC
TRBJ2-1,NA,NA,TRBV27,CASSSQGNEQFF,TGTGCCAGCAGTTCACAGGGTAATGAGCAGTTCTTC
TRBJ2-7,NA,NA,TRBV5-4,CASSLTGGAEQYF,TGTGCCAGCAGCTTGACTGGGGGCGCCGAGCAGTACTTC
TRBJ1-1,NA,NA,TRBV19,CASRSGDRSEWNTEAFF,TGTGCCAGTAGATCGGGGGACCGTTCAGAGTGGAACACTGAAGCTTTCTTT
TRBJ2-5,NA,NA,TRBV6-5,CASSFRGTQYF,TGTGCCAGCTCCTTCAGAGGGACCCAGTACTTC
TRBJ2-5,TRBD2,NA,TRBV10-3,CAISEEGASGRALTQYF,TGTGCCATCAGTGAAGAGGGAGCTAGCGGGAGGGCGTTGACCCAGTACTTC
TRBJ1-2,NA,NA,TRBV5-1,CASSLLDRPNYGYTF,TGCGCCAGCAGCTTGCTAGACAGGCCCAACTATGGCTACACCTTC
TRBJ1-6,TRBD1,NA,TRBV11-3,CASSLDHDRTGESPLHF,TGTGCCAGCAGCTTAGATCATGATAGGACAGGGGAGTCACCCCTCCACTTT
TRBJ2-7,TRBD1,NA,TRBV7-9,CASSLGDRVLEQYF,TGTGCCAGCAGCTTAGGAGACAGGGTACTCGAGCAGTACTTC
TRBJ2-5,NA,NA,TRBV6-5,CASSQPGETQYF,TGTGCCAGCAGTCAGCCGGGAGAGACCCAGTACTTC
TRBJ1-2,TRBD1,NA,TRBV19,CASTIQPGQGPYGYTF,TGTGCCAGTACCATCCAACCGGGACAGGGGCCCTATGGCTACACCTTC
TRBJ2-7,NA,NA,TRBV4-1,CASSQVYEGPRGYEQYF,TGCGCCAGCAGCCAAGTCTACGAGGGCCCCCGTGGATACGAGCAGTACTTC
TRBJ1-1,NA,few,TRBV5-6,CASSLQGQEAFF,TGTGCCAGCAGCTTACAGGGTCAGGAAGCTTTCTTT
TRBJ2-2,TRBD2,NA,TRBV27,CASSVAGGWTGELFF,TGTGCCAGCAGTGTGGCGGGAGGATGGACCGGGGAGCTGTTTTTT
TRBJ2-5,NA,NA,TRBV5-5,CASSLGGGQETQYF,TGTGCCAGCAGCCTCGGAGGAGGGCAAGAGACCCAGTACTTC
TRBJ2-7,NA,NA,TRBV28,CASSLFRQGWEQYF,TGTGCCAGCAGTTTATTTCGGCAGGGGTGGGAGCAGTACTTC
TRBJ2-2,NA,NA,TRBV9,CASTRGTGELFF,TGTGCCAGCACTCGGGGCACCGGGGAGCTGTTTTTT